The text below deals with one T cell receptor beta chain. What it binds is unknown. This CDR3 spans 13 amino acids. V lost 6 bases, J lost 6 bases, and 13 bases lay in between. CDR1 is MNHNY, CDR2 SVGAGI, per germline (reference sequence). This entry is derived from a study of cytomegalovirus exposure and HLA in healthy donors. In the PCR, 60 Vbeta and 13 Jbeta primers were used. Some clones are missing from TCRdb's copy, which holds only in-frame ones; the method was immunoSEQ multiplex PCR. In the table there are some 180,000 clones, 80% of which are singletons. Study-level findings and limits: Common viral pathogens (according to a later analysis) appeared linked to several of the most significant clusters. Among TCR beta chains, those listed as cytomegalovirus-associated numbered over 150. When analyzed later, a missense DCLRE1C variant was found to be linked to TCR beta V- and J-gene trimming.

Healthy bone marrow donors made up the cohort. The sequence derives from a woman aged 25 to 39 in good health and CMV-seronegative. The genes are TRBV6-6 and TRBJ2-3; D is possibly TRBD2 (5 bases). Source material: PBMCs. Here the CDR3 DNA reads TGTGCCAGCAGGAGACCGTGGGAGGATACGCAGTATTTT. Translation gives CASRRPWEDTQYF.